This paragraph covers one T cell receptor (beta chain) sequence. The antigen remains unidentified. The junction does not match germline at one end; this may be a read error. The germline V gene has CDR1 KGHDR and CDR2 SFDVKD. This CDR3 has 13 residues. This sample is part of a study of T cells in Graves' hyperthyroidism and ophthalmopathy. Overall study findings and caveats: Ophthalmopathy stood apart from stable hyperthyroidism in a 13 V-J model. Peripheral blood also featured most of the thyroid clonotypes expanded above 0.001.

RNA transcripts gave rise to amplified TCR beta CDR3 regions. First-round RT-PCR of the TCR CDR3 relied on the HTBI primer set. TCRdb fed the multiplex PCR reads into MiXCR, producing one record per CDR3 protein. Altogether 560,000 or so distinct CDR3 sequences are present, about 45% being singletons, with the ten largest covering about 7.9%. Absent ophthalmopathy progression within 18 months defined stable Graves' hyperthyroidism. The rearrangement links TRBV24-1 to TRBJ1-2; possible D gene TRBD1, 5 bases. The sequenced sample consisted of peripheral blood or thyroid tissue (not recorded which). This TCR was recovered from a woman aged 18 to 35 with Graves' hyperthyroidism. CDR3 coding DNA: TGTGCCATCAGTGATTCTAACAGGACAGGCTACACCTTC. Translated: CAISDSNRTGYTF.